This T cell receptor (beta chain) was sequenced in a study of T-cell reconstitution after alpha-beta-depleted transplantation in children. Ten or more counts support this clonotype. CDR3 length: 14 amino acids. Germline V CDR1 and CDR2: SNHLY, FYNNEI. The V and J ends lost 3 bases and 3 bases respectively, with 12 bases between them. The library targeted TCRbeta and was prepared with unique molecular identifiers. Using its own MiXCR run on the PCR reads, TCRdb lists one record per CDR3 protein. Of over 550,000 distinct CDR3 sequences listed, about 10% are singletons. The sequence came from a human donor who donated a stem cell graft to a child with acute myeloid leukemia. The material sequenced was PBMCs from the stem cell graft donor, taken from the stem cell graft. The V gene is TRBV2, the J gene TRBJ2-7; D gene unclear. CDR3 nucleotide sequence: TGTGCCAGCAGTGAGGAAGACATAGACTACGAGCAGTACTTC. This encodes CASSEEDIDYEQYF.